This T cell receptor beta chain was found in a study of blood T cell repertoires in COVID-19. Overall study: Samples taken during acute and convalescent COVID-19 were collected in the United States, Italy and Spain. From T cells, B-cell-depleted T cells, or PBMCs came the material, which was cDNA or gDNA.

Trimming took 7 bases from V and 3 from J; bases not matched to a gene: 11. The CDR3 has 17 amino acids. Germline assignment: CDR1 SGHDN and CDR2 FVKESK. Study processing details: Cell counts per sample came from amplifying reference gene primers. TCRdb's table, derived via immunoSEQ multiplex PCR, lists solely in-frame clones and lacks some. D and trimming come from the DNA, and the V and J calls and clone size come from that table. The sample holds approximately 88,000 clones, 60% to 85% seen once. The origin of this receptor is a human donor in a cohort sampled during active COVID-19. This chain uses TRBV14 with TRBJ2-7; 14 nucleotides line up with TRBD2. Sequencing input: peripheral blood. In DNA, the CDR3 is TGTGCCAGCAACCCGCCTTCGGGACTAGCGGGAGTCTACGAGCAGTACTTC. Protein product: CASNPPSGLAGVYEQYF.